What follows are 18 T cell receptor beta chains derived from one specimen sequenced in a study of technical replicates of blood from a few donors. Data came from immunoSEQ multiplex PCR; TCRdb stores just in-frame clones and leaves some out. Of roughly 72,000 clones listed, 85% to 95% are singletons. Specimen: T cells isolated from PBMCs. These receptors originate from a human donor in good health.

This chain uses TRBV7-2 with TRBJ1-2; D unclear. The ends were cut back, 5 bases at V and 5 bases at J, with 12 bases in the middle. CDR1 and CDR2 from the germline V gene are SGHTA and FQGNSA. This CDR3 spans 13 amino acids. The CDR3 loop is CASSPGSTYGYTF. DNA of the CDR3: TGTGCCAGCAGCCCGGGGAGTACGTATGGCTACACCTTC.

The chain uses TRBV29-1 and TRBJ2-1; 8 bases are shared with TRBD2. The CDR3 is 13 residues long. The trim removed 4 bases at V and 3 bases at J, leaving 2 bases unmatched. Germline CDR1 SQVTM, CDR2 ANQGSEA. CDR3 protein: CSVAGTSYNEQFF. Written as DNA, the CDR3 is TGCAGCGTTGCCGGGACTAGCTACAATGAGCAGTTCTTC.

The chain joins TRBV9 to TRBJ2-7; 7 bases map to TRBD1. Germline-derived CDR1 and CDR2 are SGDLS and YYNGEE. Trimming took 4 bases from V and 7 from J; bases not matched to a gene: 5. The CDR3 loop spans 12 amino acids. This CDR3 is CASSFTGDEQYF. CDR3 DNA sequence: TGTGCCAGCAGCTTCACAGGGGATGAGCAGTACTTC.

This chain joins TRBV19 and TRBJ1-4; no clear D gene. V was shortened by 7 bases and J by 3 bases, with 18 bases between the two germline ends. Germline lookup yields CDR1 LNHDA and CDR2 SQIVND (reference sequence). CDR3 length: 16 amino acids. CDR3 sequence: CASTPPRRAPNEKLFF. CDR3 in DNA: TGTGCCAGTACCCCCCCCCGGCGGGCTCCTAATGAAAAACTGTTTTTT. Using reference TRBV19 and TRBJ1-4 for the parts outside the CDR3, the full variable domain is DGGITQSPKYLFRKEGQNVTLSCEQNLNHDAMYWYRQDPGQGLRLIYYSQIVNDFQKGDIAEGYSVSREKKESFPLTVTSAQKNPTAFYLCASTPPRRAPNEKLFFGSGTQLSVL.

The chain is built from TRBV4-1 and TRBJ2-1; tentatively, D is TRBD2 (6 bases). Germline V gene sequence: CDR1 MGHRA, CDR2 YSYEKL. Trimming took off 3 bases at V and 8 bases at J, with 14 bases between the two ends. This CDR3 spans 14 amino acids. CDR3 DNA: TGCGCCAGCAGCCACGGTTTACTAGCCTATGAGCAGTTCTTC. As protein: CASSHGLLAYEQFF.

The chain recombines TRBV25-1 with TRBJ1-3; D uncertain. Trimming left V 8 bases short and J 0 bases short, with 11 bases between. Germline V gives CDR1 MGHDK, CDR2 SYGVNS. The CDR3 contains 14 residues. The CDR3 region has the DNA TGTGCCAGCTCTATCGCTTCCTCTGGAAACACCATATATTTT. This translates into CASSIASSGNTIYF.

The V gene is TRBV7-3, the J gene TRBJ1-1, with D hard to call. Germline V gene sequence: CDR1 SGHTA, CDR2 FQGTGA. The CDR3 sequence is 12 residues long. The ends were cut back, 5 bases at V and 10 bases at J, with 14 bases in the middle. CDR3 loop: CASSKAGFGAFF. For the CDR3, the DNA is TGTGCCAGCAGCAAGGCGGGGTTTGGAGCTTTCTTT.

The chain employs TRBV9 and TRBJ1-3, with no clear D. The germline CDR1 and CDR2 sequences are SGDLS and YYNGEE. The CDR3 sequence is 13 residues long. V lost 0 bases and J lost 4, with 5 bases in between. Written as DNA, the CDR3 is TGTGCCAGCAGCGTAGCTCCCGGAAACACCATATATTTT. It specifies CASSVAPGNTIYF.

The gene calls are TRBV4-1 and TRBJ2-2; 7 bases are shared with TRBD2. Germline V lookup: CDR1 MGHRA, CDR2 YSYEKL. The CDR3 runs 17 residues. The V and J ends lost 4 bases and 2 bases, in that order; junction bases with no gene match: 10. The chain's CDR3 is CASSLGPGTTNTGELFF. CDR3 nucleotide sequence: TGCGCCAGCAGCCTCGGTCCCGGGACTACTAACACCGGGGAGCTGTTTTTT.

V is TRBV4-3 and J is TRBJ2-3; 9 bases are shared with TRBD2. Trimming cost V 0 bases and J 4 bases; bases outside gene matches: 14. Per germline, CDR1 LGHNA and CDR2 YSLEER. The CDR3 loop spans 19 amino acids. CDR3 DNA sequence: TGCGCCAGCAGCCAAGACCTACTATTAGCGGGAGCTTTGGCAGATACGCAGTATTTT. It specifies CASSQDLLLAGALADTQYF.

The chain links TRBV6-5 to TRBJ1-1, with D perhaps TRBD1 (6 bases). Trimming left V 7 bases short and J 4 bases short, with 13 bases between. Germline CDR1 and CDR2: MNHEY and SVGAGI. The CDR3 extends over 13 amino acids. For the CDR3, the DNA is TGTGCCAGCAACCGGGGGGCGAGCACTGAAGCTTTCTTT. Translation: CASNRGASTEAFF.

This chain links TRBV28 with TRBJ2-2, with a tentative D call TRBD2 (6 bases). Germline-derived CDR1 and CDR2 are MDHEN and SYDVKM. V was clipped by 2 bases and J by 7 bases, with 11 bases between them. The CDR3 runs 14 residues. The DNA for the CDR3 is TGTGCCAGCAGTTTACCCGGGAGAAACGGGGAGCTGTTTTTT. Translated: CASSLPGRNGELFF.

The chain uses TRBV4-3 and TRBJ1-2; 9 bases line up with TRBD1. The trim removed 0 bases at V and 8 bases at J, leaving 10 bases unmatched. The CDR3 has 16 residues. Germline V gene data show CDR1 as LGHNA and CDR2 as YSLEER. CDR3 residues: CASSQDPGTGLRGYTF. CDR3 bases: TGCGCCAGCAGCCAAGACCCTGGGACAGGGCTAAGGGGCTACACCTTC.

The chain joins TRBV14 to TRBJ2-1; TRBD2 matches at 10 bases. The CDR3 is 18 residues long. The trim removed 0 bases at V and 0 bases at J, leaving 5 bases unmatched. Germline lookup yields CDR1 SGHDN and CDR2 FVKESK. CDR3 sequence (DNA): TGTGCCAGCAGCCAAGATCGGTCTAGCGGGAGCTCCTACAATGAGCAGTTCTTC. Encoded protein: CASSQDRSSGSSYNEQFF.

The chain has TRBV6-5 and TRBJ2-7, with D hard to call. CDR1 and CDR2 (germline): MNHEY, SVGAGI. The length of the CDR3 is 13 residues. V was cut by 3 bases and J by 5 bases, with 11 bases left in between. The CDR3: CASSYSPSNEQYF. CDR3 coding DNA: TGTGCCAGCAGTTATTCTCCCTCTAACGAGCAGTACTTC.

The chain joins TRBV29-1 to TRBJ2-5, with 9 bases lining up with TRBD1. There are 14 residues in the CDR3. V lost 6 bases to trimming and J lost 2 bases; unmatched junction nucleotides: 7. The germline CDR1 and CDR2 sequences are SQVTM and ANQGSEA. CDR3 bases: TGCAGCGTAGCTAAAGGGACAGGGCAAGAGACCCAGTACTTC. As protein: CSVAKGTGQETQYF.

The chain is built from TRBV7-3 and TRBJ2-3; 10 bases line up with TRBD2. V dropped 5 bases and J dropped 9; count of bases not matched to a gene: 8. Germline V gives CDR1 SGHTA, CDR2 FQGTGA. CDR3 length: 14 amino acids. CDR3 sequence reads: CASSRLAGVQTQYF. The CDR3 DNA reads as TGTGCCAGCAGCCGACTAGCGGGTGTACAGACGCAGTATTTT.

The chain uses TRBV6-5 and TRBJ2-3; 7 nucleotides match TRBD1. CDR3 length: 14 amino acids. V lost 5 bases and J lost 0; bases outside the gene matches: 2. The germline CDR1 and CDR2 sequences are MNHEY and SVGAGI. CDR3: CASSGTASTDTQYF. The CDR3 DNA is TGTGCCAGCAGTGGGACAGCCAGCACAGATACGCAGTATTTT.